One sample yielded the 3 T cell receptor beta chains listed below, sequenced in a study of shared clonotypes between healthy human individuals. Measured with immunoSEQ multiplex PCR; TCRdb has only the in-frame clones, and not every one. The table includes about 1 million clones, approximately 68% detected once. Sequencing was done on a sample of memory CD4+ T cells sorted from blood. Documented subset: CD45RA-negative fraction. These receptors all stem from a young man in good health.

This CDR3 reads CASSEGWSPQGYTF. In DNA form, the CDR3 reads TGTGCCAGCAGTGAAGGTTGGTCCCCCCAGGGCTACACCTTC. This rearrangement joins TRBV6-1 to TRBJ1-2, with D uncertain. Per germline, CDR1 MNHNS and CDR2 SASEGT. The CDR3 runs to 14 residues. The V end lost 1 base, the J end lost 8 bases, and 14 bases lay between the germline ends.

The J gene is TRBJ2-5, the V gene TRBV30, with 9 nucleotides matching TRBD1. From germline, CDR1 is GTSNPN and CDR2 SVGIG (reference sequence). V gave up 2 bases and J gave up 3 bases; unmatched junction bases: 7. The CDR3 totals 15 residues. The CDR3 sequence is CAWSPAGTGKETQYF. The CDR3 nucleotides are TGTGCCTGGAGTCCCGCGGGGACAGGGAAAGAGACCCAGTACTTC.

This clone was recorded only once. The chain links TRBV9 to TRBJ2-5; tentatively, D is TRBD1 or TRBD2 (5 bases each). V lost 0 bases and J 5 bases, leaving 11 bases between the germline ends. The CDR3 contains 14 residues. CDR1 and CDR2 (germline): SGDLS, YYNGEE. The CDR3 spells CASSVAGGWETQYF. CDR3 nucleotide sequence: TGTGCCAGCAGCGTAGCTGGGGGTTGGGAGACCCAGTACTTC.